The source of this T cell receptor (beta chain) is a study of T cells in Graves' hyperthyroidism and ophthalmopathy. General study findings and limits: Most clonotypes expanded in thyroid above 0.001 were likewise present in blood. Through a model of 13 V-J features, ophthalmopathy was separated from stable hyperthyroidism.

This clonotype came up many times. No antigen is known for it. RNA transcripts provided the source from which TCR beta CDR3 regions were amplified. RT-PCR in the first round (using the HTBI primer set) targeted the TCR CDR3. A single record per CDR3 protein comes from TCRdb applying MiXCR to the multiplex PCR reads. The sample includes about 300,000 distinct CDR3 sequences, more than 10% of them seen just once. Germline-derived CDR1 and CDR2 are KGHSH and LQKENI. The CDR3 runs 14 residues. V lost 3 bases and J 3 bases, leaving 11 bases between the germline ends. This clonotype originated in a woman in her twenties or thirties with Graves' hyperthyroidism that later progressed to Graves' ophthalmopathy. This chain joins TRBV18 and TRBJ1-1; D is unclear. The specimen was blood. For the CDR3, the DNA is TGTGCCAGCTCACCGTCGCAGGCGCACACTGAAGCTTTCTTT. It translates to CASSPSQAHTEAFF.